This T cell receptor (beta chain) was found in a study of T cells in Graves' hyperthyroidism and ophthalmopathy. Amplification of TCR beta CDR3 regions was performed using RNA transcripts as template. First-round RT-PCR of the TCR CDR3 relied on the HTBI primer set. Via MiXCR, TCRdb re-called the multiplex PCR reads, giving one row per CDR3 protein. The sample contains nearly 750,000 distinct CDR3 sequences, over 35% of which appear only once. Sample: blood. The clonotype comes from a woman in her forties with Graves' hyperthyroidism.

CDR3 nucleotide sequence: TGCAGTGCTAGGGTTACGGGGAAAGAGACCCAGTACTTC. Amino acid sequence: CSARVTGKETQYF. The chain uses TRBV20-1 and TRBJ2-5, with a weak D call TRBD2 (5 bases). Germline V gene sequence: CDR1 DFQATT, CDR2 SNEGSKA (reference sequence). Trimming removed 3 bases from V and 3 bases from J, with 11 bases in between. This CDR3 region has 13 residues.